The table lists the clone carrying this TCR beta chain with many counts. What it binds is unknown. The sample belongs to a study of blood T cells in healthy people across ages. The study's findings and limits: The fall in TCR beta diversity per million T cells was roughly linear with age.

Donors were systemically healthy Caucasian individuals from Russia aged roughly 6 to 90 years. The CDR3 runs 16 residues. The germline V and J ends were trimmed by 3 bases and 1 base, with 14 bases remaining between them. In germline, CDR1 is LNHNV, CDR2 YYDKDF (reference sequence). Next came a second PCR, run for 7 to 11 cycles, which used a sample-barcoded 5' primer along with a J-beta primer mix. Each TCR beta cDNA got a 12-nucleotide random molecular identifier. TCRdb re-analysed the 5' RACE reads in MiXCR, keeping a single row per CDR3 protein. The table records under 1,000,000 distinct CDR3 sequences, roughly 34% of them present only once.

Sample: blood. This sequence originates from a young man in good health. V and J are TRBV15 and TRBJ2-3; the D gene could be TRBD1 or TRBD2 (6 bases each). CDR3 in DNA: TGTGCCACCAGCAGTAACCACAGGGAGGGCACAGATACGCAGTATTTT. Translation gives CATSSNHREGTDTQYF.